The 11 T cell receptor beta chains below all came from one sample that was sequenced in a study of shared clonotypes between healthy human individuals. CD8 cells classed as naive were CD45RO-negative and positively selected for CCR7, excluding terminally differentiated effector memory CD45RA+ cells. This table comes from immunoSEQ multiplex PCR, and its TCRdb copy is limited to in-frame clones, with some not included. The repertoire holds more than 2 million clones, with about 95% as singletons. Sequencing was performed on naive CD8+ T cells sorted from blood. These receptors were obtained from a young man in good health.

The chain links TRBV2 to TRBJ2-7, with D possibly being TRBD2 (6 bases). CDR1 and CDR2 (germline): SNHLY, FYNNEI. Trimming cost V 3 bases and J 0 bases, with 12 bases left between them. CDR3 length equals 15 residues. CDR3 DNA: TGTGCCAGCAGTGATTGGGGCGGGGCCTCCTACGAGCAGTACTTC. It specifies CASSDWGGASYEQYF.

The chain is built from TRBV5-1 and TRBJ2-7, with unresolved D. Germline-derived CDR1 and CDR2 are SGHRS and YFSETQ. Trimming shortened V by 3 bases and J by 6 bases, and 7 bases separated the two germline ends. The CDR3 runs 11 residues. The CDR3 DNA is TGCGCCAGCAGCTACCTAGGCGAGCAGTACTTC. Protein product: CASSYLGEQYF.

The chain recombines TRBV2 with TRBJ2-7; unclear D gene. The CDR3 contains 15 residues. Trimming took off 3 bases at V and 7 bases at J, with 19 bases between the two ends. Germline CDR1 is SNHLY and CDR2 is FYNNEI. The chain's CDR3 is CASSEAHPGFGEQYF. As DNA, the CDR3 is TGTGCCAGCAGTGAGGCCCACCCGGGCTTCGGGGAGCAGTACTTC.

This chain connects TRBV7-9 to TRBJ2-5; no reliable D call. Trimming took 4 bases from V and 7 from J, leaving 19 bases between them. Germline CDR1 SEHNR, CDR2 FQNEAQ (reference sequence). The CDR3 has 15 amino acids. The CDR3 DNA follows: TGTGCCAGCAGCTCTAATGACGTCAGCCCCGCGACCCAGTACTTC. As protein: CASSSNDVSPATQYF.

The V and J genes are TRBV6-8 and TRBJ2-5, with a tentative D call TRBD2 (6 bases). V lost 6 bases to trimming and J lost 7 bases, with 21 bases between them. Looked up from germline, CDR1 is MNHGY and CDR2 is SAAAGT. The CDR3 contains 15 residues. The CDR3 reads CASSPEWGGKRTQYF. CDR3 DNA sequence: TGTGCCAGCAGCCCGGAGTGGGGAGGAAAGCGGACCCAGTACTTC.

V usage is TRBV4-1 and J usage is TRBJ2-5; no definite D call. CDR1 is MGHRA and CDR2 is YSYEKL in the germline V gene. Trimming removed 0 bases at V and 0 bases at J, with 8 bases between. The CDR3 consists of 15 residues. The CDR3 sequence: CASSQETRYQETQYF. The CDR3 DNA sequence: TGCGCCAGCAGCCAAGAAACACGATACCAAGAGACCCAGTACTTC.

The rearrangement joins TRBV2 to TRBJ2-7, with D possibly TRBD1 on 5 matching bases. This CDR3 is 15 amino acids long. CDR1 is SNHLY and CDR2 is FYNNEI in the germline V gene. V was clipped by 3 bases and J by 6 bases, with 18 bases between them. The CDR3 region is CASSEENPGYREQYF. The CDR3 DNA reads TGTGCCAGCAGTGAGGAAAACCCAGGGTACCGCGAGCAGTACTTC.

The chain links TRBV27 to TRBJ1-2; D is ambiguous. CDR1 is MNHEY and CDR2 is SMNVEV in the germline V gene (reference sequence). The CDR3 covers 14 residues. V lost 2 bases to trimming and J lost 1 base, with 8 bases between them. The CDR3 is CASSLISGNYGYTF. CDR3 in DNA: TGTGCCAGCAGTTTAATATCGGGTAACTATGGCTACACCTTC.

V is TRBV27 and J is TRBJ2-5; D is ambiguous. The CDR3 consists of 12 residues. Deletions cut 6 bases from V and 4 bases from J, with 9 bases between. Germline V gene data show CDR1 as MNHEY and CDR2 as SMNVEV (reference sequence). CDR3 sequence reads: CASRQLGETQYF. CDR3 bases: TGTGCCAGCAGACAGCTCGGAGAGACCCAGTACTTC.

Regarding this clone: The same CDR3 can be traced to other DNA sequences in this sample. The chain combines TRBV27 with TRBJ2-2; no clear D gene. V gave up 5 bases and J gave up 2 bases, with 3 bases separating them. The V gene's germline CDR1 is MNHEY and CDR2 SMNVEV (reference sequence). This CDR3 has 12 amino acids. For the CDR3, the DNA is TGTGCCAGCAGTCTTAACACCGGGGAGCTGTTTTTT. Protein product: CASSLNTGELFF.

This clone has only one observation. Other DNA sequences from this sample encode an identical CDR3 as well. The CDR3 reads CSAAYNEQFF. The CDR3 DNA reads as TGCAGCGCTGCCTACAATGAGCAGTTCTTC. This sequence joins TRBV29-1 and TRBJ2-1; D is uncertain. From germline, CDR1 is SQVTM and CDR2 ANQGSEA. Trimming shortened V by 7 bases and J by 2 bases, and 3 bases separated the two germline ends. The CDR3 is 10 amino acids.